Listed here are 19 T cell receptor beta chains from one sample, sequenced in a study of cytomegalovirus exposure and HLA in healthy donors. Use of 60 Vbeta and 13 Jbeta primers characterized the PCR. Using immunoSEQ multiplex PCR, the repertoire was profiled, and TCRdb retains in-frame clones only, with some absent. Of approximately 110,000 clones listed, 75% to 90% are singletons. Sequenced: PBMCs. The receptors originated from a man aged 45-60 years in good health and CMV-seronegative.

The chain has TRBV30 and TRBJ2-1, with TRBD2 identical over 9 bases. This CDR3 is 14 amino acids long. Germline V CDR1 and CDR2: GTSNPN, SVGIG (reference sequence). J was trimmed by 7 bases and V by 4 bases; bases with no gene match: 8. CDR3 bases: TGTGCCTGGATCGGTGGCGGGGGGGCGAATGAGCAGTTCTTC. Protein: CAWIGGGGANEQFF.

This sequence joins TRBV25-1 and TRBJ1-5; D ambiguous. The CDR3 loop spans 13 amino acids. Germline-derived CDR1 and CDR2 are MGHDK and SYGVNS. V was pared by 6 bases and J by 7 bases, with 13 bases between. DNA for the CDR3: TGTGCCAGCAGCGCCTTGGGAGGCCAGCCCCAGCATTTT. Amino acids: CASSALGGQPQHF.

This clone has a handful of counts. V is TRBV28 and J is TRBJ2-1; 9 nucleotides agree with TRBD2. CDR3 length equals 11 residues. J gave up 14 bases and V 3 bases, and 2 bases lay outside the gene matches. CDR1 is MDHEN, CDR2 SYDVKM, per germline. The CDR3 here is CASSFKRGEFF. CDR3 in DNA: TGTGCCAGCAGTTTTAAGCGGGGGGAGTTCTTC.

This chain connects TRBV5-1 to TRBJ2-1, with TRBD2 matching 8 bases. Germline CDR1 and CDR2: SGHRS and YFSETQ. With 0 bases clipped from V and 1 base from J, the junction kept 6 bases outside the gene matches. The CDR3 totals 17 residues. For the CDR3, the DNA is TGCGCCAGCAGCTTGGGGCCTAGCGGGTTATCCTACAATGAGCAGTTCTTC. This sequence encodes CASSLGPSGLSYNEQFF.

In DNA form, the CDR3 reads TGTGCCAGCAGCTTAACCGGGACTAGCGGGAGCCAGGGAGAGACCCAGTACTTC. Its protein is CASSLTGTSGSQGETQYF. The chain employs TRBV7-3 and TRBJ2-5, with 14 bases lining up with TRBD2. The trim removed 0 bases at V and 4 bases at J, leaving 7 bases unmatched. The CDR3 runs to 18 residues. Germline V CDR1 and CDR2: SGHTA, FQGTGA.

The chain has TRBV11-2 and TRBJ2-5; tentatively, D is TRBD2 (6 bases). Germline V lookup: CDR1 SGHAT, CDR2 FQNNGV. The CDR3 loop spans 13 amino acids. V lost 0 bases and J lost 7, with 9 bases in between. The CDR3 region has the DNA TGTGCCAGCAGCTTAGAACTAGCAAGGACCCAGTACTTC. Translated: CASSLELARTQYF.

V and J are TRBV5-1 and TRBJ1-4; D is ambiguous. Deletions cut 4 bases from V and 0 bases from J, with 10 bases between. This CDR3 is 15 amino acids long. In germline, CDR1 is SGHRS, CDR2 YFSETQ. The CDR3 loop is CASSPLLATNEKLFF. CDR3 coding DNA: TGCGCCAGCAGCCCTCTTCTTGCAACTAATGAAAAACTGTTTTTT.

The chain combines TRBV7-2 with TRBJ1-1, with 9 bases lining up with TRBD1. V shed 4 bases and J 9 bases; nucleotides not matched to a gene: 6. Germline assignment: CDR1 SGHTA and CDR2 FQGNSA. CDR3 length equals 13 residues. CDR3 sequence: CASSSSGQGKAFF. DNA of the CDR3: TGTGCCAGCAGCTCTTCGGGACAGGGCAAAGCTTTCTTT.

This chain joins TRBV20-1 and TRBJ2-3; no clear D gene. Trimming shortened V by 5 bases and J by 9 bases, and 12 bases separated the two germline ends. The CDR3 runs 11 residues. From germline, CDR1 is DFQATT and CDR2 SNEGSKA (reference sequence). CDR3 protein: CSARPSGTQYF. For the CDR3, the DNA is TGCAGTGCTCGACCTTCAGGCACGCAGTATTTT.

The V call is TRBV5-6, the J call TRBJ2-7; possibly TRBD2 for D (6 bases). The V gene lost 9 bases and the J gene lost 6 bases, with 16 bases spanning the gap. The length of the CDR3 is 12 residues. Per the germline V gene, CDR1 is SGHDT and CDR2 is YYEEEE. The CDR3 DNA reads as TGTGCCACGGGACTCCGAAAGTCCGAGCAGTACTTC. Its protein product is CATGLRKSEQYF.

The rearrangement joins TRBV23-1 to TRBJ1-1, with TRBD1 matching 8 bases. TRBV23-1 carries the ORF label, with uncertain function. The V segment lost 0 bases and the J segment 6 bases; nucleotides outside the gene matches: 9. The CDR3 sequence is 16 residues long. CDR3 bases: TGCGCCAGCAGTCAATCCCAACAAATCAGGGGGCCTGAAGCTTTCTTT. Protein product: CASSQSQQIRGPEAFF.

V is TRBV7-2 and J is TRBJ2-7; D ambiguous. The CDR3 runs to 14 residues. Per germline, CDR1 SGHTA and CDR2 FQGNSA. Trimming took off 0 bases at V and 3 bases at J, with 9 bases between the two ends. CDR3 bases: TGTGCCAGCAGCTTAGCGGCAGGATACTACGAGCAGTACTTC. It yields the protein CASSLAAGYYEQYF.

V and J are TRBV28 and TRBJ2-2; unclear D gene. Germline loops: CDR1 MDHEN, CDR2 SYDVKM. The CDR3 is 12 amino acids. Trimming removed 6 bases from V and 5 bases from J, with 7 bases in between. The CDR3 here is CASSSTTGELFF. The CDR3 region has the DNA TGTGCCAGCAGCTCAACAACCGGGGAGCTGTTTTTT.

The genes are TRBV10-3 and TRBJ2-1; 10 bases map to TRBD2. Germline lookup yields CDR1 ENHRY and CDR2 SYGVKD. The CDR3 spans 16 residues. V was pared by 2 bases and J by 0 bases, with 1 base of the junction left unmatched. The CDR3 sequence is CAISEASGSSYNEQFF. The CDR3 nucleotides are TGTGCCATCAGTGAGGCTAGCGGGAGCTCCTACAATGAGCAGTTCTTC.

The chain employs TRBV4-3 and TRBJ2-5, with D hard to call. V lost 0 bases to trimming and J lost 1 base, with 3 bases between them. CDR1 is LGHNA, CDR2 YSLEER, per germline. This CDR3 is built from 13 residues. The CDR3 DNA sequence: TGCGCCAGCAGCCAAGACCTCCAAGAGACCCAGTACTTC. Translation: CASSQDLQETQYF.

The chain links TRBV6-6 to TRBJ1-5; 10 bases are a match to TRBD1. Germline V CDR1 and CDR2: MNHNY, SVGAGI (reference sequence). The CDR3 runs 15 residues. Trimming took 10 bases from V and 5 from J; bases not matched to a gene: 11. CDR3: CATNPGQGRYQPQHF. Written as DNA, the CDR3 is TGTGCCACCAACCCGGGACAGGGGCGATATCAGCCCCAGCATTTT.

The V gene is TRBV6-5, the J gene TRBJ2-7; 7 bases are a match to TRBD2. Trimming cost V 11 bases and J 6 bases; bases outside gene matches: 7. This CDR3 spans 11 amino acids. Germline values: CDR1 MNHEY, CDR2 SVGAGI. The CDR3 sequence: CAVRGGGEQYF. The CDR3 nucleotides read TGTGCCGTACGAGGCGGGGGCGAGCAGTACTTC.

This chain links TRBV10-3 with TRBJ1-1; weak D call: TRBD1 (5 bases). Trimming cost V 8 bases and J 1 base, with 14 bases left between them. The CDR3 runs to 14 residues. Germline lookup yields CDR1 ENHRY and CDR2 SYGVKD. The CDR3 spells CAIGATTANTEAFF. CDR3 in DNA: TGTGCCATCGGGGCAACCACAGCGAACACTGAAGCTTTCTTT.

This chain uses TRBV2 with TRBJ2-5, with D unclear. Between the trimmed V and J ends, which lost 7 bases and 4 bases, there was a span of 19 bases. CDR3 length: 15 residues. The V gene's germline CDR1 is SNHLY and CDR2 FYNNEI. CDR3: CASIRLAKKRETQYF. The CDR3, as DNA: TGTGCCAGCATTAGACTGGCCAAAAAGCGAGAGACCCAGTACTTC.